This passage covers 27 T cell receptor beta chains from one sample sequenced in a study of cytomegalovirus exposure and HLA in healthy donors. Amplification used 60 Vbeta primers and 13 Jbeta primers. Data came from immunoSEQ multiplex PCR; TCRdb stores just in-frame clones and leaves some out. The sample lists under 130,000 clones, more than 60% occurring once. Sequencing was performed on PBMCs. These receptors were taken from a woman aged 40 to 50 in good health and CMV-seropositive.

The V gene is TRBV28, the J gene TRBJ1-2, with TRBD1 as a possible D gene (6 bases). V lost 5 bases, J lost 7 bases, and 14 bases lay in between. There are 13 residues in the CDR3. Germline CDR1 reads MDHEN; CDR2 reads SYDVKM. The CDR3 bases are TGTGCCAGCAGTCCCACAGGGAGAGGTGGCTACACCTTC. It translates to CASSPTGRGGYTF.

The chain joins TRBV7-9 to TRBJ1-4, with D maybe TRBD1 (6 bases). Germline values: CDR1 SEHNR, CDR2 FQNEAQ (reference sequence). This CDR3 region has 16 residues. V lost 5 bases and J lost 7, with 20 bases in between. DNA of the CDR3: TGTGCCAGCAGCAGACCCCGTGGGGGCGTAGGTGAAAAACTGTTTTTT. Translation gives CASSRPRGGVGEKLFF. Together with reference TRBV7-9 and TRBJ1-4, the CDR3 gives the full variable domain: DTGVSQNPRHKITKRGQNVTFRCDPISEHNRLYWYRQTLGQGPEFLTYFQNEAQLEKSRLLSDRFSAERPKGSFSTLEIQRTEQGDSAMYLCASSRPRGGVGEKLFFGSGTQLSVL.

This clone has only one observation. The chain has TRBV7-5 and TRBJ2-7; the table's D call of TRBD1 was not tested on the DNA. TRBV7-5 constitutes a pseudogene. The CDR3 runs 14 residues. The CDR3 here is CVRSWPGQGYEQYF. The CDR3 DNA follows: TGTGTCAGAAGCTGGCCGGGACAGGGGTACGAGCAGTACTTC.

The chain has TRBV5-6 and TRBJ1-4, with 7 bases aligning to TRBD1. V was clipped by 5 bases and J by 1 base; unmatched bases: 2. The germline gives CDR1 SGHDT, CDR2 YYEEEE. The CDR3 has 14 residues. Written as DNA, the CDR3 is TGTGCCAGCAGGTACAGGGGAACTAATGAAAAACTGTTTTTT. This codes for CASRYRGTNEKLFF.

V is TRBV7-7 and J is TRBJ2-2, with TRBD1 identical over 7 bases. The germline V gene has CDR1 SSHAT and CDR2 FNYEAQ (reference sequence). Trimming at V came to 5 bases and at J to 6 bases, leaving 12 bases not matched to a gene. This CDR3 has 16 amino acids. Here the CDR3 reads CASSRTDRVFAGELFF. DNA of the CDR3: TGTGCCAGCAGCCGAACTGACAGGGTTTTCGCCGGGGAGCTGTTTTTT.

V usage is TRBV28 and J usage is TRBJ2-2, with 10 bases identical to TRBD1. Germline CDR1 and CDR2: MDHEN and SYDVKM. The CDR3 sequence is 17 residues long. Trimming cost V 2 bases and J 3 bases; bases outside gene matches: 6. The CDR3 is CASSLPRGTGDTGELFF. CDR3 coding DNA: TGTGCCAGCAGTTTACCTCGGGGGACAGGGGACACCGGGGAGCTGTTTTTT.

This clone was observed a few times. The chain joins TRBV4-1 to TRBJ1-2; TRBD1 matches at 7 bases. J lost 2 bases, V lost 2 bases, and 2 bases had no gene match. CDR1 and CDR2 from the germline V gene are MGHRA and YSYEKL. This CDR3 spans 14 amino acids. CDR3 DNA: TGCGCCAGCAGCCAACCGGGACAGAACTATGGCTACACCTTC. Translated, it gives CASSQPGQNYGYTF.

The chain couples TRBV7-2 to TRBJ2-7, with 7 bases fitting TRBD1. The CDR3 runs to 15 residues. Germline trimming cut 5 bases from V and 3 bases from J; bases unmatched to any gene: 10. Germline lookup yields CDR1 SGHTA and CDR2 FQGNSA. CDR3 sequence (DNA): TGTGCCAGCAGCCTGGACAGGCCCTCCCACTACGAGCAGTACTTC. Protein: CASSLDRPSHYEQYF.

This chain connects TRBV18 to TRBJ1-2; TRBD1 agrees at 9 bases. The CDR3 spans 14 residues. The V gene end was trimmed by 4 bases and the J gene end by 4 bases; junction bases not matched to a gene: 4. Germline values: CDR1 KGHSH, CDR2 LQKENI. In nucleotides, the CDR3 is TGTGCCAGCTCACTTCCGGACAGGGGCTATGGCTACACCTTC. Its protein product is CASSLPDRGYGYTF.

The chain has TRBV18 and TRBJ2-7; D is possibly TRBD1 (5 bases). V gave up 2 bases and J gave up 6 bases, with 11 bases separating them. This CDR3 is 13 amino acids long. The V gene's germline CDR1 is KGHSH and CDR2 LQKENI. CDR3 loop: CASSPGAGFEQYF. The CDR3 nucleotides read TGTGCCAGCTCACCAGGGGCCGGATTCGAGCAGTACTTC.

DNA of the CDR3: TGCGCCAGCAGCCCCGCGGGGTCGCTCACAGATACGCAGTATTTT. Amino acids: CASSPAGSLTDTQYF. This chain uses TRBV5-1 with TRBJ2-3; tentatively, D is TRBD2 (6 bases). Trimming removed 4 bases at V and 2 bases at J, with 14 bases between. The CDR3 sequence is 15 residues long. The germline V gene has CDR1 SGHRS and CDR2 YFSETQ. Supplemented by reference TRBV5-1 and TRBJ2-3, the full variable domain reads KAGVTQTPRYLIKTRGQQVTLSCSPISGHRSVSWYQQTPGQGLQFLFEYFSETQRNKGNFPGRFSGRQFSNSRSEMNVSTLELGDSALYLCASSPAGSLTDTQYFGPGTRLTVL.

This clone was picked up a small number of times. The chain employs TRBV28 and TRBJ2-7; no definite D call. CDR1 is MDHEN, CDR2 SYDVKM, per germline. The CDR3 is 12 amino acids. Trimming cost V 5 bases and J 4 bases, with 9 bases left between them. Here the CDR3 DNA reads TGTGCCAGCAGTCCCGACTCATACGAGCAGTACTTC. Translating gives CASSPDSYEQYF.

The chain links TRBV14 to TRBJ1-2; no clear D gene. Germline assignment: CDR1 SGHDN and CDR2 FVKESK. This CDR3 is 13 amino acids long. V was cut by 2 bases and J by 3 bases, with 7 bases left in between. The CDR3 DNA is TGTGCCAGCAGCCAACGTCTCTACTATGGCTACACCTTC. It yields the protein CASSQRLYYGYTF.

This rearrangement joins TRBV11-3 to TRBJ1-1; 8 positions agree with TRBD1. The ends lost 4 bases at V and 1 base at J; junction bases unmatched: 8. Per the germline V gene, CDR1 is SGHNT and CDR2 is YENEEA. The CDR3 length is 16 residues. The DNA for the CDR3 is TGTGCCAGCAGCTCCTGGAGGACAGGGACGAACACTGAAGCTTTCTTT. Translated: CASSSWRTGTNTEAFF.

The genes are TRBV4-1 and TRBJ1-6, with 9 bases matching TRBD1. Germline-derived CDR1 and CDR2 are MGHRA and YSYEKL. J lost 10 bases, V lost 4 bases, and 8 bases had no gene match. This CDR3 has 15 amino acids. The CDR3 spells CASSPGTGLLSPLHF. DNA of the CDR3: TGCGCCAGCAGCCCCGGGACAGGGTTATTGTCACCCCTCCACTTT.

This clone was counted a few times. DNA of the CDR3: TGTGCCAGCAGCTTAGAGGACAACTCCTACAATGAGCAGTTCTTC. Translated, it gives CASSLEDNSYNEQFF. The chain has TRBV11-2 and TRBJ2-1, with D possibly matching TRBD1 (5 bases). This CDR3 is 15 amino acids long. Germline V gene data show CDR1 as SGHAT and CDR2 as FQNNGV. The V end lost 0 bases, the J end lost 0 bases, and 6 bases lay between the germline ends.

This chain uses TRBV11-3 with TRBJ1-1, with a tentative D call TRBD1 (6 bases). The germline V gene encodes CDR1 SGHNT and CDR2 YENEEA. The CDR3 loop spans 13 amino acids. V lost 6 bases to trimming and J lost 1 base, with 9 bases between them. The CDR3 DNA reads as TGTGCCAGCAGTAAACAGGGGAACACTGAAGCTTTCTTT. It codes for CASSKQGNTEAFF.

The V call is TRBV27, the J call TRBJ1-2; D is uncertain. This CDR3 is built from 15 residues. From germline, CDR1 is MNHEY and CDR2 SMNVEV (reference sequence). The ends were cut back, 0 bases at V and 4 bases at J, with 12 bases in the middle. The CDR3 DNA is TGTGCCAGCAGTTTATCGGAGGGCGGTCTCTATGGCTACACCTTC. It codes for CASSLSEGGLYGYTF.

This chain connects TRBV5-1 to TRBJ2-7, with a possible D match to TRBD2 (7 bases). Germline V gene sequence: CDR1 SGHRS, CDR2 YFSETQ. Trimming left V 5 bases short and J 6 bases short, with 18 bases between. This CDR3 contains 14 residues. The CDR3 bases are TGCGCCAGCAGGGGGGGGCCTGATTCGTCCGAGCAGTACTTC. Protein: CASRGGPDSSEQYF.

This rearrangement joins TRBV4-1 to TRBJ1-2; 7 positions match TRBD1. Germline-derived CDR1 and CDR2 are MGHRA and YSYEKL. The CDR3 consists of 14 residues. J gave up 6 bases and V 2 bases, and 6 bases lay outside the gene matches. The CDR3 is CASSQPRQGNGYTF. Written as DNA, the CDR3 is TGCGCCAGCAGCCAACCACGACAGGGTAATGGCTACACCTTC.

The chain employs TRBV5-1 and TRBJ1-5, with a possible D match to TRBD1 (5 bases). V was cut by 0 bases and J by 6 bases, with 10 bases left in between. CDR1 and CDR2 from the germline V gene are SGHRS and YFSETQ. The CDR3 loop spans 14 amino acids. The CDR3 nucleotides are TGCGCCAGCAGCTTGGAAACGGGGGGTCAGCCCCAGCATTTT. Translating it yields CASSLETGGQPQHF.

V gene TRBV19 combines with J gene TRBJ2-7; 11 nucleotides match TRBD2. This CDR3 has 15 residues. The germline CDR1 and CDR2 sequences are LNHDA and SQIVND (reference sequence). After removal of 3 bases from V and 3 bases from J, the junction contained 4 bases not matched to a gene. In DNA form, the CDR3 reads TGTGCCAGTAGTATGGGGACTAGCGGTCTCTACGAGCAGTACTTC. Protein sequence: CASSMGTSGLYEQYF. Looking up the rest from reference TRBV19 and TRBJ2-7 gives the full variable domain: DGGITQSPKYLFRKEGQNVTLSCEQNLNHDAMYWYRQDPGQGLRLIYYSQIVNDFQKGDIAEGYSVSREKKESFPLTVTSAQKNPTAFYLCASSMGTSGLYEQYFGPGTRLTVT.

The chain is built from TRBV19 and TRBJ2-1; no clear D gene. Germline V gives CDR1 LNHDA, CDR2 SQIVND (reference sequence). The CDR3 consists of 13 residues. V gave up 8 bases and J gave up 6 bases, with 14 bases separating them. The CDR3 DNA is TGTGCCAGTGGAGCCCGCCCGGGCAATGAGCAGTTCTTC. It yields the protein CASGARPGNEQFF.

This chain uses TRBV28 with TRBJ1-1; D gene uncertain. CDR1 and CDR2 (germline): MDHEN, SYDVKM. This CDR3 region has 13 residues. Trimming took off 2 bases at V and 6 bases at J, with 10 bases between the two ends. CDR3: CASSLGSLSEAFF. The CDR3 DNA sequence: TGTGCCAGCAGTTTAGGTAGCTTGTCTGAAGCTTTCTTT. The full variable domain, completed using reference TRBV28 and TRBJ1-1, is DVKVTQSSRYLVKRTGEKVFLECVQDMDHENMFWYRQDPGLGLRLIYFSYDVKMKEKGDIPEGYSVSREKKERFSLILESASTNQTSMYLCASSLGSLSEAFFGQGTRLTVV.

The genes are TRBV19 and TRBJ2-1; 7 bases line up with TRBD2. In germline, CDR1 is LNHDA, CDR2 SQIVND (reference sequence). The CDR3 extends over 14 amino acids. J lost 6 bases, V lost 3 bases, and 5 bases had no gene match. CDR3 nucleotides: TGTGCCAGTAGTATGACTAGCCTAGGCAATGAGCAGTTCTTC. It specifies CASSMTSLGNEQFF.

This clone has only a few counts. The rearrangement links TRBV5-1 to TRBJ2-7; a possible D gene is TRBD1 (6 bases). The length of the CDR3 is 16 residues. Trimming took 2 bases from V and 5 from J, leaving 20 bases between them. Germline CDR1 reads SGHRS; CDR2 reads YFSETQ. In nucleotides, the CDR3 is TGCGCCAGCAGCTTTGGGGGCCGCGCCGTAACGGACGAGCAGTACTTC. Its translation is CASSFGGRAVTDEQYF.

This clone has just a few counts. The rearrangement joins TRBV15 to TRBJ1-6, with 8 bases fitting TRBD1. The CDR3 runs to 16 residues. J gave up 10 bases and V 2 bases, and 10 bases lay outside the gene matches. Germline V gene data show CDR1 as LNHNV and CDR2 as YYDKDF (reference sequence). The CDR3 DNA sequence: TGTGCCACCAGCAGAACCGGACAGGGTATCGGATCACCCCTCCACTTT. Translation gives CATSRTGQGIGSPLHF.